This record looks at one T cell receptor beta chain sequence and its context. The sample comes from a study of identical twins. It was template switching that added a universal primer site, and there were unique molecular identifiers on the cDNA. TCRdb redid the calling of the 5' RACE reads with MiXCR, one entry per CDR3 protein. This sample yields about 430,000 distinct CDR3 sequences, of which approximately 18% are seen a single time; 9.5% to 15% belongs to the top ten. The CDR3 runs to 15 residues. Germline CDR1 SQVTM, CDR2 ANQGSEA. The ends lost 1 base at V and 7 bases at J; junction bases unmatched: 5.

This rearrangement joins TRBV29-1 to TRBJ2-1, with TRBD2 identical over 12 bases. What was sequenced was naive T cells sorted from blood. The TCR sequence derives from a middle-aged man in good health. The CDR3 coding sequence is TGCAGCGTTGAAGGACTAGCGGGAGTCGTGAATGAGCAGTTCTTC. Its protein is CSVEGLAGVVNEQFF.